The table lists the clone carrying this T cell receptor beta chain with many counts. Its antigen remains unidentified. This specimen belongs to a study of breast tumors, draining lymph nodes, adjacent tissues. Study-wide results and limits: Compared with lymph nodes, tumors were less diverse; compared with nontumor tissue, more.

TCRdb re-analysed the multiplex PCR reads in MiXCR, keeping a single row per CDR3 protein. The table lists hundreds of thousands of distinct CDR3 sequences, less than 40% of them singletons, with 1.4% in the top ten. Samples came from axillary lymph nodes draining the breast cancer. V was pared by 4 bases and J by 0 bases, with 14 bases between. The germline gives CDR1 DFQATT, CDR2 SNEGSKA (reference sequence). This CDR3 has 15 amino acids. The receptor comes from a female donor with breast cancer. Some clones in this sample may be carry-over from other donors' samples. Sequencing was performed on axillary lymph node tissue. The chain is built from TRBV20-1 and TRBJ2-3; TRBD1 might be the D (6 bases). CDR3 nucleotide sequence: TGCAGTGCTACCACGGGACAAATTAGCACAGATACGCAGTATTTT. It codes for CSATTGQISTDTQYF.